This T cell receptor beta chain comes out of a study of early T cells in non-severe SARS-CoV-2 infection. Overall study context: The chains were unpaired, and the sequenced material was bulk RNA from unsorted whole blood.

cDNA molecules, individually, were tagged with unique molecular identifiers. TCRdb recomputed calls from the 5' RACE reads with MiXCR, one row per CDR3 protein. The profile shows 15,000 to 25,000 distinct CDR3 sequences, about 4% of them singletons. This clonotype ranks as medium-sized. The antigen is unknown. V lost 6 bases, J lost 1 base, and 8 bases stayed unmatched. CDR1 and CDR2 from the germline V gene are SGHDT and YYEEEE. This CDR3 contains 16 residues. Study outcomes and limitations: The matching step, a VDJdb search, favored anti-spike CD8 responses and missed private and CD4 specificities.

The rearrangement uses TRBV5-6 and TRBJ2-2, with 8 bases matching TRBD1. The source of this sequence is an adult who was a healthcare worker with PCR-confirmed SARS-CoV-2 infection or an uninfected control (not recorded which). What was sequenced was whole blood. The DNA for the CDR3 is TGTGCCAGCACCCTACCCGGGACAGGGAACACCGGGGAGCTGTTTTTT. This sequence encodes CASTLPGTGNTGELFF.